The 5 T cell receptor beta chains below were found in one sample sequenced in a study of T cells in Graves' hyperthyroidism and ophthalmopathy. RNA transcripts gave rise to amplified TCR beta CDR3 regions. HTBI primers were used for first-round RT-PCR of the TCR CDR3. MiXCR, applied by TCRdb to the multiplex PCR reads, yields one record per CDR3 protein. Of about 400,000 distinct CDR3 sequences in the sample, about 15% were seen once. Sample: blood. The source of these receptors is a woman aged 25 to 39 with Graves' hyperthyroidism.

The sample holds many counts of this clonotype. The chain joins TRBV5-1 to TRBJ2-7, with D maybe TRBD2 (5 bases). CDR3 size: 15 residues. CDR1 and CDR2 from the germline V gene are SGHRS and YFSETQ. The V end was cut by 2 bases, the J end by 0 bases, with 12 bases between. The chain's CDR3 is CASSLKERPSYEQYF. CDR3 DNA: TGCGCCAGCAGCTTAAAAGAGCGGCCCTCCTACGAGCAGTACTTC.

The sample holds many counts of this clonotype. V and J are TRBV12-3 or TRBV12-4 and TRBJ2-5; tentative D call: TRBD1 (6 bases). Trimming pared 8 bases from V and 2 bases from J, leaving 18 bases between. The CDR3 is 15 residues long. In DNA form, the CDR3 reads TGTGCCAGCGGAACAGGGTTTGAAGGGCAAGAGACCCAGTACTTC. Translating gives CASGTGFEGQETQYF.

The CDR3 loop reads CASSISPFSSYNEQFF. For the CDR3, the DNA is TGTGCCAGCAGCATAAGCCCATTTAGTTCCTACAATGAGCAGTTCTTC. V gene TRBV7-2 combines with J gene TRBJ2-1; D call uncertain. The CDR3 runs 16 residues. Trimming pared 5 bases from V and 1 base from J, leaving 15 bases between. The V gene's germline CDR1 is SGHTA and CDR2 FQGNSA.

This sequence joins TRBV5-1 and TRBJ1-4, with D hard to call. V shed 0 bases and J shed 0 bases, with 9 bases lying between them. The V gene's germline CDR1 is SGHRS and CDR2 YFSETQ. The CDR3 spans 16 residues. The CDR3 DNA sequence: TGCGCCAGCAGCTTGGGGGTTGGTGCAACTAATGAAAAACTGTTTTTT. Encoded protein: CASSLGVGATNEKLFF. Complete variable domain (other parts from reference TRBV5-1 and TRBJ1-4): KAGVTQTPRYLIKTRGQQVTLSCSPISGHRSVSWYQQTPGQGLQFLFEYFSETQRNKGNFPGRFSGRQFSNSRSEMNVSTLELGDSALYLCASSLGVGATNEKLFFGSGTQLSVL.

The chain joins TRBV11-2 to TRBJ1-1; a possible D gene is TRBD1 (5 bases). Germline loops: CDR1 SGHAT, CDR2 FQNNGV. The V and J ends lost 4 bases and 10 bases respectively, with 10 bases between them. CDR3 length: 11 residues. The CDR3 sequence: CASSWTGGAFF. Written as DNA, the CDR3 is TGTGCCAGCAGCTGGACTGGGGGAGCTTTCTTT.